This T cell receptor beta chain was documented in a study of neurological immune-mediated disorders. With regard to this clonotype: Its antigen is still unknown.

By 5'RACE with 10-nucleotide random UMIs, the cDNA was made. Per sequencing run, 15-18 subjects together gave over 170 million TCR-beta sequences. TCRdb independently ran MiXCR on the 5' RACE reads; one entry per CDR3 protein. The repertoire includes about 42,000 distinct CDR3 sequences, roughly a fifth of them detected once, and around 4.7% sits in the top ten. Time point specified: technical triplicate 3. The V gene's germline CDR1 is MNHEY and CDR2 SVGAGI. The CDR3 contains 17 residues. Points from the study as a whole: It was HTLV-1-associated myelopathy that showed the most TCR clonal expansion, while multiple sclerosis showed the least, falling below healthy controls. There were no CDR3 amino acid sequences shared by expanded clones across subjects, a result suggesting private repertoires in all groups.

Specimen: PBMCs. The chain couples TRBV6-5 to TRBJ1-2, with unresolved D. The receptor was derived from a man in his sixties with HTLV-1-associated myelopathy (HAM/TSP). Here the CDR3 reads CANSYGSPAATNYGYTF. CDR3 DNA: TGTGCGAACAGTTACGGCAGTCCGGCAGCGACTAACTATGGCTACACCTTC.